This entry concerns a single TCR beta chain. Antigen: not known. The record originates from a study of cytomegalovirus exposure and HLA in healthy donors. Study-level findings and limits: A further, later analysis showed that HLA-associated TCR beta chains (compared with equally common others) were more clonally expanded. In an earlier analysis, most TCR beta V segments were productive about 87% or about 30% of the time.

60 Vbeta and 13 Jbeta primers were used in PCR. Sequencing was performed with immunoSEQ multiplex PCR; in TCRdb, only in-frame clones are kept and a portion is missing. The data hold about 140,000 clones, with 61% observed a single time. From germline, CDR1 is MNHEY and CDR2 SVGAGI. CDR3 size: 15 residues. Unmatched junction bases numbered 4, after V lost 4 bases and J lost 2 bases. This chain joins TRBV6-5 and TRBJ2-3; 9 bases agree with TRBD2. The source of this sequence is a male donor in good health and CMV-seronegative. The sequenced material came from PBMCs. The chain's CDR3 is CASSLSGGPTDTQYF. The CDR3 bases are TGTGCCAGCAGTTTAAGCGGGGGGCCCACAGATACGCAGTATTTT.